This is a list of T cell receptor beta chains from one sample in a study of lymphopenia after photon versus proton radiotherapy. Method: immunoSEQ multiplex PCR; TCRdb's copy keeps in-frame clones and lacks some. The sample lists 45,000 to 65,000 clones, 92% occurring once. The sequenced sample was peripheral blood, obtained from a patient treated with photon-based radiotherapy. Receptor source: a woman aged 40 to 50 with cholangiocarcinoma. Both conserved end residues are part of each CDR3. A D gene is named only where the DNA matches it firmly. The size entry is marked missing in some rows and otherwise reads once, few, many or a size class.

D gene,clone size,V gene,J gene,CDR3 protein,CDR3 DNA
NA,once,TRBV7-2,TRBJ1-2,CASSLRTAYPNYGYTF,TGTGCCAGCAGCCTTCGGACAGCCTACCCAAACTATGGCTACACCTTC
NA,NA,TRBV19,TRBJ1-6,CASSITTVGASSYNSPLHF,TGTGCCAGTAGTATAACGACAGTGGGCGCAAGCTCCTATAATTCACCCCTCCACTTT
NA,few,TRBV2,TRBJ1-1,CAVLARPMNTEAFF,TGTGCCGTACTCGCGCGTCCCATGAACACTGAAGCTTTCTTT
TRBD1,NA,TRBV19,TRBJ1-2,CASSTWDRTYGYTF,TGTGCCAGTAGTACCTGGGACAGGACTTATGGCTACACCTTC
NA,NA,TRBV30,TRBJ1-1,CAYRGAGTEAFF,TGTGCCTATAGGGGCGCAGGCACTGAAGCTTTCTTT
TRBD1,NA,TRBV23-1,TRBJ2-1,CASSQSGVPDRGPYNEQFF,TGCGCCAGCAGTCAATCGGGGGTTCCTGACAGGGGGCCGTACAATGAGCAGTTCTTC
NA,NA,TRBV5-1,TRBJ1-1,CASSLRRATEAFF,TGCGCCAGCAGCTTGCGCAGGGCAACTGAAGCTTTCTTT
NA,NA,TRBV5-1,TRBJ1-4,CASSGKATNEKLFF,TGCGCCAGCAGCGGGAAAGCAACTAATGAAAAACTGTTTTTT
NA,once,TRBV4-1,TRBJ1-1,CASSQGTRGDYTEAFF,TGCGCCAGCAGCCAAGGGACACGGGGAGATTACACTGAAGCTTTCTTT
TRBD1,NA,TRBV27,TRBJ2-7,CASSSYRDRGYEQYF,TGTGCCAGCAGTTCCTACCGGGACAGGGGCTACGAGCAGTACTTC
NA,NA,TRBV30,TRBJ2-2,CAWSVEGANTGELFF,TGTGCCTGGAGTGTAGAAGGAGCGAACACCGGGGAGCTGTTTTTT
TRBD2,NA,TRBV9,TRBJ2-3,CASSVEPSGRGADTQYF,TGTGCCAGCAGCGTAGAGCCTAGCGGGAGAGGCGCAGATACGCAGTATTTT
NA,NA,TRBV7-9,TRBJ1-1,CASSFTSGNTEAFF,TGTGCCAGCAGCTTTACTTCAGGGAACACTGAAGCTTTCTTT
TRBD2,NA,TRBV28,TRBJ2-3,CASSSSGTDDTQYF,TGTGCCAGCAGTTCAAGCGGGACCGACGATACGCAGTATTTT
NA,once,TRBV4-1,TRBJ1-2,CASSRPSTADYGYTF,TGCGCCAGCAGCCGCCCAAGCACGGCAGACTATGGCTACACCTTC
TRBD1,NA,TRBV6-1,TRBJ2-1,CASRTGTGSYNEQFF,TGTGCCAGCAGGACCGGGACAGGTTCTTACAATGAGCAGTTCTTC
NA,NA,TRBV4-1,TRBJ2-1,CASSPDSADEQFF,TGCGCCAGCAGCCCGGACTCTGCGGATGAGCAGTTCTTC
NA,NA,TRBV7-2,TRBJ2-5,CASSSGRTQYF,TGTGCCAGCAGCTCGGGGAGGACCCAGTACTTC
NA,NA,TRBV5-5,TRBJ2-7,CASSWTGYEQYF,TGTGCCAGCAGCTGGACGGGCTACGAGCAGTACTTC
NA,NA,TRBV6-1,TRBJ1-2,CASKLRANYGYTF,TGTGCCAGCAAACTCAGAGCTAACTATGGCTACACCTTC
NA,NA,TRBV7-9,TRBJ1-4,CASSLERDGAEKLFF,TGTGCCAGCAGCTTAGAAAGGGACGGAGCCGAAAAACTGTTTTTT
TRBD2,NA,TRBV5-6,TRBJ2-3,CASSRFTSGGSDTQYF,TGTGCCAGCAGCCGATTCACTAGCGGGGGGTCAGATACGCAGTATTTT
NA,NA,TRBV6-1,TRBJ1-2,CASSPSGQSGYTF,TGTGCCAGCAGCCCAAGTGGGCAGTCCGGCTACACCTTC
NA,NA,TRBV28,TRBJ1-5,CASSPSWDYQPQHF,TGTGCCAGCAGTCCCAGTTGGGATTATCAGCCCCAGCATTTT
TRBD2,NA,TRBV5-4,TRBJ2-5,CASSLPGLAGSETQYF,TGTGCCAGCAGCTTACCGGGACTAGCGGGGTCAGAGACCCAGTACTTC
NA,once,TRBV27,TRBJ1-3,CASRLGSGNTIYF,TGTGCCAGTCGCTTGGGCTCTGGAAACACCATATATTTT
TRBD1,few,TRBV7-3,TRBJ1-6,CASSSQGTENSPLHF,TGTGCCAGCAGCTCTCAAGGGACAGAGAATTCACCCCTCCACTTT
NA,NA,TRBV2,TRBJ1-2,CASSEDRVHGYTF,TGTGCCAGCAGTGAAGACAGGGTCCATGGCTACACCTTC